This T cell receptor beta chain appears in the sequencing data of a study of shared clonotypes between healthy human individuals (dated by TCRdb to about 2020). About the investigation overall: Two women and a few men aged 18 to 49 years were included in the cohort. Per donor, three plates each were used for CD4 naive and CD4 memory, two for CD8 naive, and one for CD8 memory. Blood TCR repertoires of roughly five healthy adults were deeply sequenced to estimate repertoire size and the extent of clonotype sharing between individuals. To increase sequencing depth and limit assay-specific biases, different laboratories used diverse techniques to prepare libraries and sequence TCR repertoires. Each donor's leukapheresis produced roughly between about 0.8 and 10 billion PBMCs.

Donors were healthy HIV-negative adults with no recently reported acute infections or vaccinations. Only Caucasian adults living in Nashville, Tennessee, USA were represented among the donors. CD4+ T cells were enriched by magnetic negative selection; naive cells were then positively selected on CD45RA, and the negative fraction formed the memory subset. Blood was collected by leukapheresis, and PBMCs were isolated by Ficoll-Histopaque density gradient centrifugation and then cryopreserved in liquid nitrogen vapor phase. Analytical flow cytometry was used to check the purity and quantity of each magnetically sorted T cell population. From each sorted fraction, genomic DNA was isolated and quantified by UV absorbance on a Nanodrop 2000c. With regard to this clone: No antigen is known for it. No much larger clonotype is one base removed from it; base qualities were not supplied.

TCR CDR3 regions were amplified from genomic DNA by multiplex PCR using the deep immunoSEQ assay. Extracted genomic DNA from each cell subset was distributed evenly across all wells of several immunoSEQ 96-well plates, and each plate was treated as a replicate. Each replicate PCR for sorted subsets received about 210 ng genomic DNA, equal to roughly 29,000 T cell genomes. The purified libraries were quantified using a Qubit 3.0 fluorometer, sized with a Bioanalyzer 2100, and then quantified again using the KAPA Library Quantification kit. Each immunoSEQ 96-well plate was sequenced on its own single-read 150-cycle Illumina NextSeq 550 flow cell. The source study handled its data this way. Because only junctional sequences without quality scores were contained in the immunoSEQ output, filtering matching that applied to full-length reads could not be performed. Sequences were annotated with PyIR, a Python wrapper for IgBLAST v1.9, using IMGT germline references to assign V/J genes and CDR3. Reads with weak V/J assignments (E-value above 1e-6), missing CDR3, stop codons, out-of-frame junctions, or ambiguous translated residues were removed. V3J clonotypes were defined by identical inferred V gene, J gene, and CDR3 amino acid sequence. Percentage overlap between repertoires was calculated by dividing the number of shared unique clonotypes by the size of the smaller repertoire. RTK rarefaction, the Chao1 estimator, and Recon v2.1 estimates of unobserved clonotypes were used to assess repertoire richness. For all TCRbeta clonotypes obtained by the gDNA method from a handful of donors, generation probabilities were computed with OLGA. TCRdb obtained this table from immuneACCESS and retained in-frame rearrangements with V and J assigned. These tables miss some clones; where compared with another copy, unresolved V genes account for less than half of the shortfall, and the remainder is unexplained. V and J calls and clone size are copied from that table; D and trimming were computed from the DNA. The sample profile shows about 2.4 million clones; 80% to 95% of them were found once. Of the sample, more than 0.35% is held by the ten largest clones.

General study outcomes and caveats: Estimated clonotype richness was generally larger for naive than for memory subsets. Based on pairwise subsampling, the degree of clonotype sharing among donors was expected to be affected by sequencing depth. Only blood was sampled, and tissue TCR repertoires likely differ from those in blood. Incomplete sequencing was indicated by rarefaction of sorted-subset datasets, despite the large sequencing depth. The genetic and exposure-history diversity represented was limited by the small number of donors. Clonotypes shared by all four sorted-subset donors showed higher generation probabilities than non-shared clonotypes. When a handful of donors were compared, the shared fraction of clonotypes was around 4.6% for naive CD4, less than 4% for naive CD8, more than 2% for memory CD4, and 0.35% to 0.4% for memory CD8.

This TCR derives from a man aged 18 to 30 in good health. Some clones in this sample may be carry-over from other donors' samples. Sequenced sample: naive CD4+ T cells from PBMCs. Per the publication, the cell subset or site label means: CD45RA+ positively selected.

The DNA is TGTGCCAGCGGCTCCCGCTCTGGAAACACCATATATTTT. Its protein is CASGSRSGNTIYF. This chain joins TRBV6-1 to TRBJ1-3; the D gene lacks a confident call. The CDR3 goes from the cysteine to the phenylalanine over 13 residues. The entry retains the CDR3 DNA only, 39 bases that are in frame from base 1. The germline V gene yields MNHNS for CDR1 and SASEGT for CDR2. The V end loses 8 bases and the J end loses 0 bases, and a stretch of 8 bases separates them.